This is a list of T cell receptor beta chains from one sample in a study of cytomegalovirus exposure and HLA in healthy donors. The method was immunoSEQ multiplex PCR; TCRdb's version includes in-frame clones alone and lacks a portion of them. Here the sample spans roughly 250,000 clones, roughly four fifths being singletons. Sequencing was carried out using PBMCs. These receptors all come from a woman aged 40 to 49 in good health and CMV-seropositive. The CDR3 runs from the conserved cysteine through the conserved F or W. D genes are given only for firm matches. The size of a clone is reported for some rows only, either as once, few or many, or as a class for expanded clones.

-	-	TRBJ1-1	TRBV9	CASSVASQGNTEAFF	TGTGCCAGCAGCGTAGCGAGTCAGGGGAACACTGAAGCTTTCTTT
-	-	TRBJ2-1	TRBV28	CASLDSSNEQFF	TGTGCCAGCTTGGACAGTAGCAATGAGCAGTTCTTC
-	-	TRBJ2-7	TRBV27	CASSLPGHGTGEQYF	TGTGCCAGCAGTCTTCCGGGACACGGAACCGGTGAGCAGTACTTC
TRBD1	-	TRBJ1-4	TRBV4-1	CASSRGQGNEKLFF	TGCGCCAGCAGCCGGGGACAGGGGAATGAAAAACTGTTTTTT
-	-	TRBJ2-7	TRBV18	CASSPSTAVPEQYF	TGTGCCAGCTCACCGAGTACAGCCGTCCCCGAGCAGTACTTC
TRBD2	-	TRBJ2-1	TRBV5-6	CASSQSGRASEQFF	TGTGCCAGCAGCCAAAGCGGGAGGGCCAGTGAGCAGTTCTTC
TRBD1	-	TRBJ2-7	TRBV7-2	CASSLAQGVRAEQYF	TGTGCCAGCAGCTTAGCGCAGGGGGTGAGGGCCGAGCAGTACTTC
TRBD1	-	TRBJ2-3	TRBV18	CASSPPTGVIDTQYF	TGTGCCAGCTCACCACCGACAGGGGTGATAGATACGCAGTATTTT
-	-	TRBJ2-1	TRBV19	CASSTLSDNEQFF	TGTGCCAGTAGTACCCTTAGCGACAATGAGCAGTTCTTC
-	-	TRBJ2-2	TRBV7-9	CASSPPGLGGELFF	TGTGCCAGCAGCCCTCCAGGGTTAGGCGGGGAGCTGTTTTTT
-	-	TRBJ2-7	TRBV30	CAWSPRDSYEQYF	TGTGCCTGGAGTCCACGGGACTCCTACGAGCAGTACTTC
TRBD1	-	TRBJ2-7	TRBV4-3	CASSQDRGSYEQYF	TGCGCCAGCAGCCAAGACAGGGGGAGCTACGAGCAGTACTTC
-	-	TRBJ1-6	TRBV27	CASSLSPTGNSPLHF	TGTGCCAGCAGTTTATCCCCAACAGGAAATTCACCCCTCCACTTT
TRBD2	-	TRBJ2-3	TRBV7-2	CASSLGWGLAGGPLDTQYF	TGTGCCAGCAGCTTAGGTTGGGGACTAGCGGGAGGGCCGTTAGATACGCAGTATTTT
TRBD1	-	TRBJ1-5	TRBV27	CASSLVGQGYSNQPQHF	TGTGCCAGCAGTTTAGTGGGACAGGGCTATAGCAATCAGCCCCAGCATTTT
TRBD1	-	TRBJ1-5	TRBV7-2	CASSLWGQVNQPQHF	TGTGCCAGCAGCTTATGGGGACAGGTAAATCAGCCCCAGCATTTT
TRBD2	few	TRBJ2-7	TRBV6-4	CASSKLAGGGVYEQYF	TGTGCCAGCAGTAAACTAGCGGGAGGGGGGGTCTACGAGCAGTACTTC
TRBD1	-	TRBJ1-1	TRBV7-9	CASSLRGGPNTEAFF	TGTGCCAGCAGCTTACGAGGGGGCCCCAACACTGAAGCTTTCTTT
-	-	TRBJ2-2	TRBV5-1	CASRLGADTGELFF	TGCGCCAGCAGGCTGGGGGCGGACACCGGGGAGCTGTTTTTT
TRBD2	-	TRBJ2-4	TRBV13	CASSLQRELAKNIQYF	TGTGCCAGCAGCCTGCAGCGGGAACTAGCCAAAAACATTCAGTACTTC
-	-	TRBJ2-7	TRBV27	CASSSYTGFTSEQYF	TGTGCCAGCAGTTCGTACACAGGGTTTACGTCCGAGCAGTACTTC
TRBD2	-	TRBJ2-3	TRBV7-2	CASSLGLAGSTDTQYF	TGTGCCAGCAGCTTAGGACTAGCGGGGAGCACAGATACGCAGTATTTT
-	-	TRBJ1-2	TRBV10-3	CAISENPGSHGYTF	TGTGCCATCAGTGAGAATCCGGGGTCGCATGGCTACACCTTC
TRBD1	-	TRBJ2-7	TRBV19	CASSAGAGQGAFFAYEQYF	TGTGCCAGTAGTGCAGGCGCGGGACAGGGGGCTTTTTTTGCCTACGAGCAGTACTTC
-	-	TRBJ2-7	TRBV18	CASSPPGGGRGYEQYF	TGTGCCAGCTCACCACCGGGAGGGGGACGAGGCTACGAGCAGTACTTC
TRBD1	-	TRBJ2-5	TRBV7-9	CASSPNGQGGGETQYF	TGTGCCAGCAGCCCCAACGGACAGGGGGGCGGTGAGACCCAGTACTTC
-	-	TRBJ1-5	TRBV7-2	CASSGQGYNQPQHF	TGTGCCAGCAGCGGCCAGGGATACAATCAGCCCCAGCATTTT
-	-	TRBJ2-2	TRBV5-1	CASSQAVEEAGELFF	TGCGCCAGCAGCCAAGCAGTGGAGGAAGCAGGGGAGCTGTTTTTT
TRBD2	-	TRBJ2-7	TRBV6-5	CASSYSGRASHEQYF	TGTGCCAGCAGTTACAGCGGGAGGGCCAGTCACGAGCAGTACTTC
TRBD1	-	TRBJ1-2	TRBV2	CASRGTGRGYTF	TGTGCCAGCAGAGGGACAGGAAGGGGCTACACCTTC
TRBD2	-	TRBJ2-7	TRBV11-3	CASSFFGTGRTSGTYEQYF	TGTGCCAGCAGCTTTTTCGGGACAGGGCGGACTAGCGGGACATACGAGCAGTACTTC
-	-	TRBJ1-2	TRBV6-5	CASSYSLPQGLYGYTF	TGTGCCAGCAGTTACTCCCTCCCCCAGGGTCTCTATGGCTACACCTTC
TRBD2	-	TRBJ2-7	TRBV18	CASSPSIAGVGEQYF	TGTGCCAGCTCACCCTCTATTGCGGGAGTGGGTGAGCAGTACTTC
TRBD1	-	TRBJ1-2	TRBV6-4	CASTSDRNGYTF	TGTGCCAGCACCTCGGACAGGAATGGCTACACCTTC
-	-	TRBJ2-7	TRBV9	CASNPAGQPVAEQYF	TGTGCCAGCAATCCAGCAGGGCAGCCGGTTGCCGAGCAGTACTTC
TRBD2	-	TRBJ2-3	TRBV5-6	CASSRTSLSTDTQYF	TGTGCCAGCAGCCGGACTAGCCTTAGCACAGATACGCAGTATTTT
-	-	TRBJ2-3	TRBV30	CAWSRKGQGDTQYF	TGTGCCTGGAGTCGGAAGGGGCAAGGAGATACGCAGTATTTT
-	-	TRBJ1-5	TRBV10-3	CAISESTRGEDNQPQHF	TGTGCCATCAGTGAGTCCACCAGGGGTGAAGACAATCAGCCCCAGCATTTT
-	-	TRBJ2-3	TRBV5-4	CASSFGLADTQYF	TGTGCCAGCAGCTTTGGGCTAGCGGATACGCAGTATTTT
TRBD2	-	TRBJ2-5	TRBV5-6	CASSFFLAGGPRQTQYF	TGTGCCAGCAGCTTTTTCCTAGCGGGAGGCCCTCGCCAGACCCAGTACTTC
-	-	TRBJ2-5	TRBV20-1	CSANYQETQYF	TGCAGTGCTAACTACCAAGAGACCCAGTACTTC
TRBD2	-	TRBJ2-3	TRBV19	CASSRGLAGGSSTDTQYF	TGTGCCAGTAGTAGGGGACTAGCGGGGGGATCTAGCACAGATACGCAGTATTTT
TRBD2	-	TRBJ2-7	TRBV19	CASSIGSLAGAVEQYF	TGTGCCAGTAGTATAGGAAGTCTAGCGGGAGCTGTTGAGCAGTACTTC